This T cell receptor beta chain appears in the sequencing data of a study of cytomegalovirus exposure and HLA in healthy donors. Study-level findings and limits: It was shown in a later analysis that HLA-associated TCR beta chains were more clonally expanded than other, equally common chains.

For this clone: Its specificity is unknown.

Germline V gene data show CDR1 as SQVTM and CDR2 as ANQGSEA. V lost 4 bases and J 2 bases, leaving 8 bases between the germline ends. The CDR3 extends over 12 amino acids. The PCR used 60 Vbeta and 13 Jbeta primers. The assay was immunoSEQ multiplex PCR, and TCRdb's table has in-frame clones only and misses some. Of around 120,000 clones in the sample, around 73% were seen once. The sequence was collected from a woman in her forties in good health and CMV-seropositive. The material sequenced was PBMCs. The rearrangement uses TRBV29-1 and TRBJ1-2; D is unclear. CDR3 protein: CSVAAGNYGYTF. For the CDR3, the DNA is TGCAGCGTTGCGGCAGGCAACTATGGCTACACCTTC.